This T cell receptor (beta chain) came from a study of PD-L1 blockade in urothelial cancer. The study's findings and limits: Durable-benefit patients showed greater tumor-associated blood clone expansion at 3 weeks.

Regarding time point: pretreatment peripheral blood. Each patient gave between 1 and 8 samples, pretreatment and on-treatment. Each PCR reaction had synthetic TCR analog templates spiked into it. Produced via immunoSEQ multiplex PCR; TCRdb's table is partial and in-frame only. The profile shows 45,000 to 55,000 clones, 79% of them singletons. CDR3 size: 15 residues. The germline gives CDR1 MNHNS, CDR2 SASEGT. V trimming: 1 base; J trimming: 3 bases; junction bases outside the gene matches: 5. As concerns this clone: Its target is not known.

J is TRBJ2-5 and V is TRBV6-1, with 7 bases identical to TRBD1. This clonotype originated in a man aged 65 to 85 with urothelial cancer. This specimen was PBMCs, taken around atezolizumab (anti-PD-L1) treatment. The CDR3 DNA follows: TGTGCCAGCAGTGAAGGGGGGACAGAAAAAGAGACCCAGTACTTC. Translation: CASSEGGTEKETQYF.